The clone carrying this T cell receptor beta chain was found a few times. The antigen remains undetermined. Enrolled ophthalmopathy patients presented with a Clinical Activity Score of at least 3, a NOSPECS grade of at least 4, and disease duration under 3 months. The authors took PBMCs from 9.5 to 10 ml fresh peripheral blood. Amplification targeted TCR beta CDR3 regions from RNA transcripts. In the first-round RT-PCR of the TCR CDR3, the HTBI primer set was used. TCRdb reanalysed the multiplex PCR reads using MiXCR and keeps one entry per CDR3 protein. The sample shows 500,000 or so distinct CDR3 sequences, more than 15% of them seen only once. These data belong to a study of T cells in Graves' hyperthyroidism and ophthalmopathy. Study-wide findings and caveats: Median prediction lead before ophthalmopathy onset was about 6.7 months with the model. In blood, most of the thyroid clonotypes expanded above 0.001 were also present.

Germline lookup yields CDR1 DFQATT and CDR2 SNEGSKA (reference sequence). Trimming took 6 bases from V and 2 from J; bases not matched to a gene: 7. The CDR3 runs to 13 residues. The chain couples TRBV20-1 to TRBJ2-7; TRBD1 matches at 7 bases. The clonotype was recovered from a woman between 18 and 29 years old with Graves' ophthalmopathy. Sequenced: blood. The CDR3 protein is CSAPPQGAYEQYF. The CDR3 bases are TGCAGTGCGCCCCCCCAGGGGGCCTACGAGCAGTACTTC.